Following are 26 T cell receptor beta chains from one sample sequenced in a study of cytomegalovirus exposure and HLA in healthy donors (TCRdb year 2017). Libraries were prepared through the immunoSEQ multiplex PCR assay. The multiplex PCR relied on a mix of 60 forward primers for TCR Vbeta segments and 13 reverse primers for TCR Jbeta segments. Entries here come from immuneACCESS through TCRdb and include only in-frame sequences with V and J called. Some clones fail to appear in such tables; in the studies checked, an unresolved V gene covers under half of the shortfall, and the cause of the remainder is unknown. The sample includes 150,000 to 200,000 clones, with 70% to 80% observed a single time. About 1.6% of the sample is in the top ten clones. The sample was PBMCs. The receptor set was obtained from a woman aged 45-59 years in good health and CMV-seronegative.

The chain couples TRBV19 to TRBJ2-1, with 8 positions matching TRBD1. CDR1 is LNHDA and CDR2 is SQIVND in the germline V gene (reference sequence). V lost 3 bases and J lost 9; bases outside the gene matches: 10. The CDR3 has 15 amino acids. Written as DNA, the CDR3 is TGTGCCAGTAGTATCTTCGGGACAGGCCCTCGTGAGCAGTTCTTC. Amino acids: CASSIFGTGPREQFF.

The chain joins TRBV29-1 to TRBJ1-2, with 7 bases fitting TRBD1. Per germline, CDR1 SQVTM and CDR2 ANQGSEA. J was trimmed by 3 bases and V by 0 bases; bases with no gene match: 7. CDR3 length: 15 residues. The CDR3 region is CSVEDLRGRDYGYTF. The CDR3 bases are TGCAGCGTTGAAGATCTGAGGGGGCGGGACTATGGCTACACCTTC.

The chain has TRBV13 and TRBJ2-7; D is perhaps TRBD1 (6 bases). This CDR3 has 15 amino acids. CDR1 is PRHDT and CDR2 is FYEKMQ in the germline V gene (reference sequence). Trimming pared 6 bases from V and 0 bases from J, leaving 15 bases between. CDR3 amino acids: CASSQQGDPSYEQYF. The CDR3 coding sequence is TGTGCCAGCAGTCAACAGGGTGATCCCTCCTACGAGCAGTACTTC.

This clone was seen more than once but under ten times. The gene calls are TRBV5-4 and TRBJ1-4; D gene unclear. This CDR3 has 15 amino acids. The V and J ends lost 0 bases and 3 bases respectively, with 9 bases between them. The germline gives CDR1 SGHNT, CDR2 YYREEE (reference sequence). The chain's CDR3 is CASSLGSPANEKLFF. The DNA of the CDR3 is TGTGCCAGCAGCTTGGGATCACCGGCTAATGAAAAACTGTTTTTT.

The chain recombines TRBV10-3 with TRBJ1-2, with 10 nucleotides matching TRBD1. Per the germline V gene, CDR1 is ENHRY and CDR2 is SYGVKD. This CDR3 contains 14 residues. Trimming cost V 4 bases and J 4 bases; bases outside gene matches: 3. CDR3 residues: CAISGQGAFYGYTF. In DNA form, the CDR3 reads TGTGCCATCAGTGGACAGGGGGCCTTCTATGGCTACACCTTC.

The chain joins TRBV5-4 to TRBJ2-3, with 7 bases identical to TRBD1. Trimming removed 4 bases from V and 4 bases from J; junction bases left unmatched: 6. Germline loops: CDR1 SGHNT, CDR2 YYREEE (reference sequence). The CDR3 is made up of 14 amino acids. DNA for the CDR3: TGTGCCAGCAGCCTCGGCGGACAGGCAGATACGCAGTATTTT. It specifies CASSLGGQADTQYF.

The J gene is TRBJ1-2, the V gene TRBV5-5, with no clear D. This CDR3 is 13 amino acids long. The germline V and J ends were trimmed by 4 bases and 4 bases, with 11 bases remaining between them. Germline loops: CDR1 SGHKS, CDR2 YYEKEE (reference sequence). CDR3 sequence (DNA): TGTGCCAGCAGCGACTCGTCGGCCTATGGCTACACCTTC. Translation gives CASSDSSAYGYTF.

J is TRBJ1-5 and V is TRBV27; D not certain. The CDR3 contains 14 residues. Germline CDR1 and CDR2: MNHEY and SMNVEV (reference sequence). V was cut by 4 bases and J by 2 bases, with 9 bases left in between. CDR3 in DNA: TGTGCCAGCAGTTCCCTAGCTGGCAATCAGCCCCAGCATTTT. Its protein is CASSSLAGNQPQHF.

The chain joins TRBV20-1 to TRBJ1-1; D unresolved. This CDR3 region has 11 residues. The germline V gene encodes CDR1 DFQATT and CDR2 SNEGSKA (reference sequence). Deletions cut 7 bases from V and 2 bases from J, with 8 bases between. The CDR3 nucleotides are TGCAGTGTGTACAGTAACACTGAAGCTTTCTTT. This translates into CSVYSNTEAFF.

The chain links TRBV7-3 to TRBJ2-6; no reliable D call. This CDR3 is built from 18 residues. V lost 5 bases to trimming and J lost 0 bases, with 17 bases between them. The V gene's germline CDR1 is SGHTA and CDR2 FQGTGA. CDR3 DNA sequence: TGTGCCAGCAGCCCACAACAGATATTGAGCTCTGGGGCCAACGTCCTGACTTTC. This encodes CASSPQQILSSGANVLTF.

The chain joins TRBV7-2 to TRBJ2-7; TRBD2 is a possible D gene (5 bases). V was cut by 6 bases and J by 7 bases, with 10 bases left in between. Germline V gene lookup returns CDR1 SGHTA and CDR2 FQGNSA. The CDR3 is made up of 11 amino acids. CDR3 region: CASRDSMEQYF. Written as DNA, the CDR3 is TGTGCCAGCAGGGACTCTATGGAGCAGTACTTC.

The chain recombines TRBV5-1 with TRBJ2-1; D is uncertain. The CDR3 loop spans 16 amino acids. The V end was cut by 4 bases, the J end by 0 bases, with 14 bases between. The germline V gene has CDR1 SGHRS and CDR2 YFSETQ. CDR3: CASSPRGALSYNEQFF. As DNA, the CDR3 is TGCGCCAGCAGCCCACGCGGAGCCCTCTCCTACAATGAGCAGTTCTTC.

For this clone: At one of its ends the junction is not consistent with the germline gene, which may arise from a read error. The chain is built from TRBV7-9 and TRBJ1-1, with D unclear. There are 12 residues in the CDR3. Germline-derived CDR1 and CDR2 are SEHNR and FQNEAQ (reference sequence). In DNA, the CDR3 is TGTTCCAGCAGCTTTATGAACACTGAAGCTTTCTTT. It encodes CSSSFMNTEAFF. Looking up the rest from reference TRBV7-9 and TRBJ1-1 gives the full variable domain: DTGVSQNPRHKITKRGQNVTFRCDPISEHNRLYWYRQTLGQGPEFLTYFQNEAQLEKSRLLSDRFSAERPKGSFSTLEIQRTEQGDSAMYLCSSSFMNTEAFFGQGTRLTVV.

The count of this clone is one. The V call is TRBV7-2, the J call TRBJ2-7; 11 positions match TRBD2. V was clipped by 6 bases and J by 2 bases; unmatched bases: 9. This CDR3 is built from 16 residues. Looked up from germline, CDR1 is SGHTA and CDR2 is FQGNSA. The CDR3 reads CASSILLAGETYEQYF. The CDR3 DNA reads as TGTGCCAGCAGTATATTACTAGCGGGAGAAACCTACGAGCAGTACTTC.

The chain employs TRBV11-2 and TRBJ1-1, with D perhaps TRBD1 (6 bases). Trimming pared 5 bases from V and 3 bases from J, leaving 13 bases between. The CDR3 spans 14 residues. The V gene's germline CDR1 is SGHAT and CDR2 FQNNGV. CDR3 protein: CASSVTGKDTEAFF. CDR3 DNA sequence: TGTGCCAGCAGCGTAACAGGGAAGGACACTGAAGCTTTCTTT.

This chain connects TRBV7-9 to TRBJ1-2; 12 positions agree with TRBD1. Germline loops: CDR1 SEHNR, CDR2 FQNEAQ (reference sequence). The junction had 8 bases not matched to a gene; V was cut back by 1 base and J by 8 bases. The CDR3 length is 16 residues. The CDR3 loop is CASSLGTGQGAQGYTF. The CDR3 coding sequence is TGTGCCAGCAGCTTAGGAACGGGACAGGGGGCGCAGGGCTACACCTTC.

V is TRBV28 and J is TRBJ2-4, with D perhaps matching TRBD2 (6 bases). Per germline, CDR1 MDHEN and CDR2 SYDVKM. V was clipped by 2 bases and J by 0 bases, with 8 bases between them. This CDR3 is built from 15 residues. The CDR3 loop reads CASSLGGRAKNIQYF. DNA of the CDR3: TGTGCCAGCAGTTTAGGGGGGAGAGCCAAAAACATTCAGTACTTC. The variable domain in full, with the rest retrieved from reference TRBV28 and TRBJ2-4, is DVKVTQSSRYLVKRTGEKVFLECVQDMDHENMFWYRQDPGLGLRLIYFSYDVKMKEKGDIPEGYSVSREKKERFSLILESASTNQTSMYLCASSLGGRAKNIQYFGAGTRLSVL.

CDR3 protein: CATRRGQGDNQPQHF. The DNA for the CDR3 is TGTGCCACCAGGAGGGGACAGGGTGACAATCAGCCCCAGCATTTT. The J gene is TRBJ1-5, the V gene TRBV15, with 9 positions matching TRBD1. V was pared by 6 bases and J by 3 bases, with 6 bases of the junction left unmatched. The length of the CDR3 is 15 residues. Germline V gene lookup returns CDR1 LNHNV and CDR2 YYDKDF (reference sequence).

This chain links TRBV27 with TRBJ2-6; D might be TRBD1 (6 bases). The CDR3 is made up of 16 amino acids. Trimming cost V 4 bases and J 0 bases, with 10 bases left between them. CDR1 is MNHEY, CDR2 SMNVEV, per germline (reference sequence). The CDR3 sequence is CASSSLQGSGANVLTF. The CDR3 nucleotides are TGTGCCAGCAGTTCCCTACAGGGCTCTGGGGCCAACGTCCTGACTTTC.

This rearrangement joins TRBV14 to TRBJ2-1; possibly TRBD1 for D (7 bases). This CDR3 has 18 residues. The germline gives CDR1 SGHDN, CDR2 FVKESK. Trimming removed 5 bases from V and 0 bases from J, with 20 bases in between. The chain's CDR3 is CASSRGDSVLSSYNEQFF. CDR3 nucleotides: TGTGCCAGCAGCAGGGGGGACAGTGTTCTTAGCTCCTACAATGAGCAGTTCTTC. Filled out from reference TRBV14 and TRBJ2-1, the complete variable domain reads EAGVTQFPSHSVIEKGQTVTLRCDPISGHDNLYWYRRVMGKEIKFLLHFVKESKQDESGMPNNRFLAERTGGTYSTLKVQPAELEDSGVYFCASSRGDSVLSSYNEQFFGPGTRLTVL.

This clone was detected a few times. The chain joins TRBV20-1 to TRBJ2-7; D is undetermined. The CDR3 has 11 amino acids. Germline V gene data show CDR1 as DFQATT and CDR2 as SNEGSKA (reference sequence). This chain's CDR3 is CSPNLSYEQYF. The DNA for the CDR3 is TGCAGCCCTAACCTCTCCTACGAGCAGTACTTC.

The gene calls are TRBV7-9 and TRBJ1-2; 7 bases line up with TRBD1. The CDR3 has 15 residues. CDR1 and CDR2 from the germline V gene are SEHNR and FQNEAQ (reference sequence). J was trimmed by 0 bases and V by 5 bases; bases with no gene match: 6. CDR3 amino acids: CASSLKTGTNYGYTF. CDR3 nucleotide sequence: TGTGCCAGCAGCCTAAAGACAGGGACTAACTATGGCTACACCTTC.

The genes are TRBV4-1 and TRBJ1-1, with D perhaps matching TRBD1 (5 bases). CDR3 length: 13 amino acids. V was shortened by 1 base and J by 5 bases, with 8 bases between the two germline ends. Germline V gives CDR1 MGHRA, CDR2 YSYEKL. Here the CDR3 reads CASSQAGTTEAFF. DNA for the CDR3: TGCGCCAGCAGCCAAGCCGGGACTACTGAAGCTTTCTTT.

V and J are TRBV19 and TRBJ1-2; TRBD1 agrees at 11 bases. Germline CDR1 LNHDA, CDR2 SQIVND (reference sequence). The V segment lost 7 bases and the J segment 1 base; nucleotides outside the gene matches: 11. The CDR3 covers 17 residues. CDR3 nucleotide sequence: TGTGCCAGTACCCCTCGGACAGGGGGCAATCTTAACTATGGCTACACCTTC. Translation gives CASTPRTGGNLNYGYTF.

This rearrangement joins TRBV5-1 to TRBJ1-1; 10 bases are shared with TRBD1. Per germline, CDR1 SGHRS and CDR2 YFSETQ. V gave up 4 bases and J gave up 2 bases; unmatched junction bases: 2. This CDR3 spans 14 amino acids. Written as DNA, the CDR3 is TGCGCCAGCAGCCGGACAGGGGGAAACACTGAAGCTTTCTTT. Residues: CASSRTGGNTEAFF.

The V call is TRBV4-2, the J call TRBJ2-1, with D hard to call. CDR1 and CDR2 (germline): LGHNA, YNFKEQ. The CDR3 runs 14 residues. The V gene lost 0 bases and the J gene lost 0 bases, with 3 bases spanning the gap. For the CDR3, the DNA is TGTGCCAGCAGCCAAGACAGCTCCTACAATGAGCAGTTCTTC. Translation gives CASSQDSSYNEQFF.